This T cell receptor (beta chain) is drawn from a study of blood T cells in healthy people across ages. Whole-study findings and limits: With age, beta diversity per million T cells declined roughly linearly, significantly by approximately 40.

Remarks on this clonotype: Its specificity is unknown.

A J-beta primer mix and a sample-barcoded 5' primer were used in a second PCR of about 6 to 12 cycles. A template-switch adaptor that had 12 random nucleotides put a tag on each cDNA molecule. TCRdb called the 5' RACE reads again in MiXCR, with one record for every CDR3 protein. Counted here are over a million distinct CDR3 sequences, approximately 59% occurring once; the ten biggest clones make up roughly 7%. PBMCs were isolated at a quantity of at least 6 million per sample. This CDR3 contains 14 residues. Germline CDR1 and CDR2: SQVTM and ANQGSEA. Deletions cut 7 bases from V and 5 bases from J, with 20 bases between.

The chain links TRBV29-1 to TRBJ1-1, with D possibly TRBD1 on 6 matching bases. This receptor was obtained from a young man in good health. Specimen: blood. CDR3 in DNA: TGCAGCGCTGCGCCGGGACAAAGGGGGACTGAAGCTTTCTTT. It codes for CSAAPGQRGTEAFF. Combining the CDR3 with reference TRBV29-1 and TRBJ1-1 gives the whole variable domain SAVISQKPSRDICQRGTSLTIQCQVDSQVTMMFWYRQQPGQSLTLIATANQGSEATYESGFVIDKFPISRPNLTFSTLTVSNMSPEDSSIYLCSAAPGQRGTEAFFGQGTRLTVV.